This paragraph reports one TCR beta chain. Antigen specificity is unknown. Germline V gene lookup returns CDR1 MNHNS and CDR2 SASEGT. The CDR3 totals 15 residues. V was pared by 6 bases and J by 7 bases, with 12 bases of the junction left unmatched. This record belongs to a study of T-cell reconstitution after alpha-beta-depleted transplantation in children. Unique molecular identifiers tagged the TCRbeta library. TCRdb processed the PCR reads anew with MiXCR; each CDR3 protein has one entry. The top ten clones hold over 2% of a sample with about 590,000 distinct CDR3 sequences, around 13% of them seen once. Whole-study findings and limits: There were some patients whose high TCRbeta diversity at day 60 came from surviving recipient T cells and thymic progenitors. Several hundred graft clones that had expanded were reportedly the source of alpha-beta T cells about two months after transplant. T-cell counts and diversity were attributed mostly to newly produced T cells one year after transplant.

This rearrangement joins TRBV6-1 to TRBJ2-7, with 10 nucleotides matching TRBD2. This material consisted of PBMCs, mostly from graft donor cells, taken 360 days after TCRalphabeta/CD19-depleted stem cell transplant. The TCR comes from a male patient under 18 who had a stem cell transplant for acute myeloid leukemia, so the T cells may come from the graft donor. The CDR3 protein is CASRNSGRTPREQYF. CDR3 coding DNA: TGTGCCAGCAGAAATAGCGGGAGGACCCCGCGGGAGCAGTACTTC.